A selection of T cell receptor beta chains follows, all from one sample in a study of T cell repertoires in cytomegalovirus infection. Antigens of these TCRs are unknown. TCRdb ran MiXCR on the reads and lists one entry per CDR3 protein. The table shows roughly 500,000 distinct CDR3 sequences, with about 33% occurring only once. This specimen was cultured PBMCs, taken from culture after CMV antigen stimulation. These receptors were collected from a human donor in good health (CMV status not recorded). Some clones in this sample may be carry-over from other donors' samples. Each CDR3 is given with its conserved first and last residue. The order of the fields is CDR3 DNA, CDR3 protein, CDR3 length, D gene, clone size, J gene, V gene. A D gene is named only where the DNA matches it firmly. Clone size is stated in some rows and not others, as once, few, many or a class when expanded.

CDR3nt: TGTGCCAGCAGTTTAGCCTTTAAGACTAGTCTTTCAACCTACGAGCAGTACTTC
CDR3aa: CASSLAFKTSLSTYEQYF
len: 18
d_gene: -
abundance: -
j_gene: TRBJ2-7
v_gene: TRBV28

CDR3nt: TGTGCCAGCATCCGCCGAACTAGCGGGAGGAGTTATAAAGAGACCCAGTACTTC
CDR3aa: CASIRRTSGRSYKETQYF
len: 18
d_gene: TRBD2
abundance: few
j_gene: TRBJ2-5
v_gene: TRBV6-6

CDR3nt: TGCAGCGGGACAGTCCGTGGGGAGCTGTTTTTT
CDR3aa: CSGTVRGELFF
len: 11
d_gene: -
abundance: -
j_gene: TRBJ2-2
v_gene: TRBV29-1

CDR3nt: TGTGCCACTACCCTCGGGGCGATCGGTGAAGCTTTCTTT
CDR3aa: CATTLGAIGEAFF
len: 13
d_gene: -
abundance: -
j_gene: TRBJ1-1
v_gene: TRBV19

CDR3nt: TGTGCCAGCAGCTATGGACTGGATTACAATGAGCAGTTCTTC
CDR3aa: CASSYGLDYNEQFF
len: 14
d_gene: -
abundance: -
j_gene: TRBJ2-1
v_gene: TRBV7-9

CDR3nt: TGTGCCAGCAGCTTAGGTTGGAAAGGTAACAACCCTGAAGCTTTCTTT
CDR3aa: CASSLGWKGNNPEAFF
len: 16
d_gene: -
abundance: few
j_gene: TRBJ1-1
v_gene: TRBV5-6

CDR3nt: TGTGCCAGCAGTTTATGGCAGGGGACGAGCAATCAGCCCCAGCATTTT
CDR3aa: CASSLWQGTSNQPQHF
len: 16
d_gene: -
abundance: -
j_gene: TRBJ1-5
v_gene: TRBV28

CDR3nt: TGTGCCAGGGGGAAACAGGGAGATGAAAAACTGTTTTTT
CDR3aa: CARGKQGDEKLFF
len: 13
d_gene: -
abundance: -
j_gene: TRBJ1-4
v_gene: TRBV2

CDR3nt: TGTGCCAGCAGCTTCCTGGGGGGGCAAACAGATACGCAGTATTTT
CDR3aa: CASSFLGGQTDTQYF
len: 15
d_gene: -
abundance: -
j_gene: TRBJ2-3
v_gene: TRBV7-2

CDR3nt: TGCAGTGCTAGAGGTTTAGGACAGGGGCCTTATGGCTACACCTTC
CDR3aa: CSARGLGQGPYGYTF
len: 15
d_gene: TRBD1
abundance: -
j_gene: TRBJ1-2
v_gene: TRBV20-1

CDR3nt: TGTGCCAGTACTCGGAGGGCCATGGAGACCCAGTACTTC
CDR3aa: CASTRRAMETQYF
len: 13
d_gene: -
abundance: -
j_gene: TRBJ2-5
v_gene: TRBV6-6

CDR3nt: TGTGCCACTTTATCGCAAGGACAGGGTGACGAAGCTTTCTTT
CDR3aa: CATLSQGQGDEAFF
len: 14
d_gene: TRBD1
abundance: -
j_gene: TRBJ1-1
v_gene: TRBV10-3

CDR3nt: TGCAGCGGTGCTACAGGGCAGGTGGAGACCCAGTACTTC
CDR3aa: CSGATGQVETQYF
len: 13
d_gene: -
abundance: -
j_gene: TRBJ2-5
v_gene: TRBV29-1

CDR3nt: TGTGCCAGCAGTACAGCCTTCTACGCGCAGTACTTC
CDR3aa: CASSTAFYAQYF
len: 12
d_gene: -
abundance: once
j_gene: TRBJ2-7
v_gene: TRBV6-5

CDR3nt: TGTGCCAGCAGCCCCAGGACAGGGGTAGGAAACATTCAGTACTTC
CDR3aa: CASSPRTGVGNIQYF
len: 15
d_gene: TRBD1
abundance: many
j_gene: TRBJ2-4
v_gene: TRBV7-2

CDR3nt: TGTGCCAGCCGCAGGGGGCGCCCCGGGGAGCTGTTTTTT
CDR3aa: CASRRGRPGELFF
len: 13
d_gene: TRBD1
abundance: -
j_gene: TRBJ2-2
v_gene: TRBV12-3/TRBV12-4

CDR3nt: TGTGCCAGCTCACCTCCGACAGGTTGGGACGAGCAGTACTTC
CDR3aa: CASSPPTGWDEQYF
len: 14
d_gene: -
abundance: -
j_gene: TRBJ2-7
v_gene: TRBV18

CDR3nt: TGTGCCAGTAGCCCCGGCCGTTTGATCACTGAAGCTTTCTTT
CDR3aa: CASSPGRLITEAFF
len: 14
d_gene: -
abundance: -
j_gene: TRBJ1-1
v_gene: TRBV19

CDR3nt: TGTGCCAGCGGAGGCGACACCGGGGAGCTGTTTTTT
CDR3aa: CASGGDTGELFF
len: 12
d_gene: -
abundance: -
j_gene: TRBJ2-2
v_gene: TRBV7-8

CDR3nt: TGTGCCGCGGGGGGGGGGGGCAACGAGCAGTACTTC
CDR3aa: CAAGGGGNEQYF
len: 12
d_gene: TRBD2
abundance: few
j_gene: TRBJ2-7
v_gene: TRBV28

CDR3nt: TGTGCCACCAGTGATTGGGACCCCACCGGGGAGCTGTTTTTT
CDR3aa: CATSDWDPTGELFF
len: 14
d_gene: -
abundance: -
j_gene: TRBJ2-2
v_gene: TRBV24-1

CDR3nt: TGTGCCAGCAGCCCTGACGGGAAGAACACTGAAGCTTTCTTT
CDR3aa: CASSPDGKNTEAFF
len: 14
d_gene: -
abundance: few
j_gene: TRBJ1-1
v_gene: TRBV7-2

CDR3nt: TGTGCCAGCAGAGACGACGGGACAGGGGGCCGGGGCTACACCTTC
CDR3aa: CASRDDGTGGRGYTF
len: 15
d_gene: TRBD1
abundance: -
j_gene: TRBJ1-2
v_gene: TRBV6-6

CDR3nt: TGTGCCAGCAGTGATCCCCGCTATGGCTACACCTTC
CDR3aa: CASSDPRYGYTF
len: 12
d_gene: -
abundance: -
j_gene: TRBJ1-2
v_gene: TRBV25-1

CDR3nt: TGTGCCAGCAGCCCAGCAGCAGGGCGGAATTCACCCCTCCACTTT
CDR3aa: CASSPAAGRNSPLHF
len: 15
d_gene: -
abundance: few
j_gene: TRBJ1-6
v_gene: TRBV11-2

CDR3nt: TGTGCCAGTACTCCCGGCGGGAGGGGGGTCAATGAGCAGTTCTTC
CDR3aa: CASTPGGRGVNEQFF
len: 15
d_gene: TRBD2
abundance: -
j_gene: TRBJ2-1
v_gene: TRBV19

CDR3nt: TGTGCCAGCAGCTTAGTATGGGACAGGGGCCCTGGGGCCAACGTCCTGACTTTC
CDR3aa: CASSLVWDRGPGANVLTF
len: 18
d_gene: TRBD1
abundance: -
j_gene: TRBJ2-6
v_gene: TRBV11-2

CDR3nt: TGTGCCAGCAGTTCCTCAGGGGGCGGTGGGGCCAACGTCCTGACTTTC
CDR3aa: CASSSSGGGGANVLTF
len: 16
d_gene: TRBD1
abundance: -
j_gene: TRBJ2-6
v_gene: TRBV6-5

CDR3nt: TGTGCCAGCAGCTTGGATGGGACCTTACAAGAGACCCAGTACTTC
CDR3aa: CASSLDGTLQETQYF
len: 15
d_gene: -
abundance: few
j_gene: TRBJ2-5
v_gene: TRBV7-2

CDR3nt: TGTGCCAGTAGTATCAGCGGGCAGGGGCGCGCCGGCCGCACAGATACGCAGTATTTT
CDR3aa: CASSISGQGRAGRTDTQYF
len: 19
d_gene: -
abundance: many
j_gene: TRBJ2-3
v_gene: TRBV19

CDR3nt: TGTGCCACCAGTGCTCCAGGACAGGGGGAAGTTGGCTACACCTTC
CDR3aa: CATSAPGQGEVGYTF
len: 15
d_gene: TRBD1
abundance: -
j_gene: TRBJ1-2
v_gene: TRBV24-1

CDR3nt: TGTGCCAGTAGTCCGGACAGGGAGGCTGAAGCTTTCTTT
CDR3aa: CASSPDREAEAFF
len: 13
d_gene: TRBD1
abundance: -
j_gene: TRBJ1-1
v_gene: TRBV19

CDR3nt: TGTGCCAGCAGTTTACGGCAGGGTGGCACCGGGGAGCTGTTTTTT
CDR3aa: CASSLRQGGTGELFF
len: 15
d_gene: -
abundance: few
j_gene: TRBJ2-2
v_gene: TRBV12-3/TRBV12-4

CDR3nt: TGTGCCAGCAGCCTAGAGCTAGCAGCAGATACGCAGTATTTT
CDR3aa: CASSLELAADTQYF
len: 14
d_gene: -
abundance: -
j_gene: TRBJ2-3
v_gene: TRBV27

CDR3nt: TGTGCCAGTAGTGTGAGGGGTGAGAGTGGCTACACCTTC
CDR3aa: CASSVRGESGYTF
len: 13
d_gene: -
abundance: few
j_gene: TRBJ1-2
v_gene: TRBV19

CDR3nt: TGCGCCAGCAGAATGGGGGGAGGAGCCAAAAACATTCAGTACTTC
CDR3aa: CASRMGGGAKNIQYF
len: 15
d_gene: -
abundance: -
j_gene: TRBJ2-4
v_gene: TRBV5-1

CDR3nt: TGTGCCAGCTCACCCTCCCAGGGGGCATACGAAAAACTGTTTTTT
CDR3aa: CASSPSQGAYEKLFF
len: 15
d_gene: TRBD1
abundance: -
j_gene: TRBJ1-4
v_gene: TRBV18

CDR3nt: TGTGCCACCAGTGGCAACAGGGCCACCGGGGAGCTGTTTTTT
CDR3aa: CATSGNRATGELFF
len: 14
d_gene: -
abundance: -
j_gene: TRBJ2-2
v_gene: TRBV24-1

CDR3nt: TGTGCCAGCAGCTCCTGGAGGGGACAGGGGCAAGAGACCCAGTACTTC
CDR3aa: CASSSWRGQGQETQYF
len: 16
d_gene: TRBD1
abundance: -
j_gene: TRBJ2-5
v_gene: TRBV11-2

CDR3nt: TGCGCCAGCAGCCAGCTACAGGGGGCCGGCTACACCTTC
CDR3aa: CASSQLQGAGYTF
len: 13
d_gene: TRBD1
abundance: -
j_gene: TRBJ1-2
v_gene: TRBV4-3

CDR3nt: TGTGCCAGCAGTGGCGACAGTCGTCCGGCAATCTACGAGCAGTACTTC
CDR3aa: CASSGDSRPAIYEQYF
len: 16
d_gene: -
abundance: once
j_gene: TRBJ2-7
v_gene: TRBV2

CDR3nt: TGTGCCAGCAGCTTCCCTAGCGGGAGGCCGGTATGGACCGGGGAGCTGTTTTTT
CDR3aa: CASSFPSGRPVWTGELFF
len: 18
d_gene: TRBD2
abundance: many
j_gene: TRBJ2-2
v_gene: TRBV7-2

CDR3nt: TGTGCCAGCAGCTCGACGAAACAGGGGTTTGGGTACGAGCAGTACTTC
CDR3aa: CASSSTKQGFGYEQYF
len: 16
d_gene: TRBD1
abundance: -
j_gene: TRBJ2-7
v_gene: TRBV7-4

CDR3nt: TGTGCCAGCCTACTATCGGGACAGGTGAAAAACTATGGCTACACCTTC
CDR3aa: CASLLSGQVKNYGYTF
len: 16
d_gene: TRBD1
abundance: few
j_gene: TRBJ1-2
v_gene: TRBV19

CDR3nt: TGCAGTGCACGCCACCCGACTAGCTCCAATGAGCAGTTCTTC
CDR3aa: CSARHPTSSNEQFF
len: 14
d_gene: TRBD2
abundance: -
j_gene: TRBJ2-1
v_gene: TRBV20-1

CDR3nt: TGTGCCAGTAGTATCTTCCTGGACAGGGTGAATGAAAAACTGTTTTTT
CDR3aa: CASSIFLDRVNEKLFF
len: 16
d_gene: TRBD1
abundance: -
j_gene: TRBJ1-4
v_gene: TRBV19

CDR3nt: TGTGCCAGCAGCCCCGGGACAGGAATCCCCGGGGAGCTGTTTTTT
CDR3aa: CASSPGTGIPGELFF
len: 15
d_gene: TRBD1
abundance: -
j_gene: TRBJ2-2
v_gene: TRBV7-9

CDR3nt: TGTGCCAGCAGCCAACTAGCGGGAGACGAGCAGTACTTC
CDR3aa: CASSQLAGDEQYF
len: 13
d_gene: TRBD2
abundance: few
j_gene: TRBJ2-7
v_gene: TRBV3-1

CDR3nt: TGTGCCAGCAGTGGGTGGCAGGGAGTCACCGGGGAGCTGTTTTTT
CDR3aa: CASSGWQGVTGELFF
len: 15
d_gene: -
abundance: -
j_gene: TRBJ2-2
v_gene: TRBV6-5

CDR3nt: TGTGCCAGCAGTTCGGGACAGGGTCTTGCCGAGCAGTACTTC
CDR3aa: CASSSGQGLAEQYF
len: 14
d_gene: TRBD1
abundance: -
j_gene: TRBJ2-7
v_gene: TRBV28

CDR3nt: TGTGCCAGCAGCTTAAAGAGGGCCCGGGGGGAGACCCAGTACTTC
CDR3aa: CASSLKRARGETQYF
len: 15
d_gene: -
abundance: -
j_gene: TRBJ2-5
v_gene: TRBV7-8

CDR3nt: TGTGCCAGCAGGCCAGGGGGCGCTCCTCCTGGGGCCAACGTCCTGACTTTC
CDR3aa: CASRPGGAPPGANVLTF
len: 17
d_gene: TRBD1
abundance: few
j_gene: TRBJ2-6
v_gene: TRBV12-3/TRBV12-4

CDR3nt: TGTGCCAGCAGTTACGTTGCAGGGCAGCCAGACACTGAAGCTTTCTTT
CDR3aa: CASSYVAGQPDTEAFF
len: 16
d_gene: -
abundance: -
j_gene: TRBJ1-1
v_gene: TRBV6-2/TRBV6-3

CDR3nt: TGCAGTGCTACGGGGTCTGGGGTTGATGAAAAACTGTTTTTT
CDR3aa: CSATGSGVDEKLFF
len: 14
d_gene: -
abundance: -
j_gene: TRBJ1-4
v_gene: TRBV20-1

CDR3nt: TGTGCCAGCAGTTCATATGGGGGACCTCGGGGTAACTATGGCTACACCTTC
CDR3aa: CASSSYGGPRGNYGYTF
len: 17
d_gene: -
abundance: -
j_gene: TRBJ1-2
v_gene: TRBV11-2

CDR3nt: TGTGCCAGCAGTAGGGGTGGGGCTAGCGGCAACAATGAGCAGTTCTTC
CDR3aa: CASSRGGASGNNEQFF
len: 16
d_gene: TRBD2
abundance: few
j_gene: TRBJ2-1
v_gene: TRBV6-2/TRBV6-3